These T cell receptor beta chains were read from a single sample in a study of CD8+ T cells in alopecia areata. Data came from immunoSEQ multiplex PCR; TCRdb stores just in-frame clones and leaves some out. The sample lists some 180,000 clones, 40% to 55% occurring once. The material was CD8+ T cells sorted from blood, obtained at roughly week 52, from a patient treated with tofacitinib. The receptors come from a human donor with alopecia areata. The CDR3 runs from the conserved cysteine through the conserved F or W. D genes are given only for firm matches. Some rows have no size entry. The others give once, few or many, or a class for an expanded clone.

CDR3 protein: CATSRGSGWEQYF
CDR3 DNA: TGTGCCACCAGCAGAGGTTCAGGGTGGGAGCAGTACTTC
D gene: NA
J gene: TRBJ2-7
V gene: TRBV15
clone size: NA

CDR3 protein: CASSSPGGRETQYF
CDR3 DNA: TGCGCCAGCAGCTCGCCGGGGGGCAGGGAGACCCAGTACTTC
D gene: NA
J gene: TRBJ2-5
V gene: TRBV5-1
clone size: NA

CDR3 protein: CASAGGRNNEKLFF
CDR3 DNA: TGTGCCAGCGCCGGGGGCAGGAATAATGAAAAACTGTTTTTT
D gene: NA
J gene: TRBJ1-4
V gene: TRBV25-1
clone size: few

CDR3 protein: CASSLGQGSYEQYF
CDR3 DNA: TGCGCCAGCAGCTTGGGACAGGGATCCTACGAGCAGTACTTC
D gene: TRBD1
J gene: TRBJ2-7
V gene: TRBV5-1
clone size: NA

CDR3 protein: CSVEDEYSYEQYF
CDR3 DNA: TGCAGCGTTGAAGACGAATACTCCTACGAGCAGTACTTC
D gene: NA
J gene: TRBJ2-7
V gene: TRBV29-1
clone size: NA

CDR3 protein: CASSQEELAGGTGELFF
CDR3 DNA: TGTGCCAGCAGCCAAGAAGAACTAGCGGGGGGTACCGGGGAGCTGTTTTTT
D gene: TRBD2
J gene: TRBJ2-2
V gene: TRBV4-2
clone size: few

CDR3 protein: CASSTKANYEQYF
CDR3 DNA: TGTGCCAGCTCCACGAAGGCCAACTACGAGCAGTACTTC
D gene: NA
J gene: TRBJ2-7
V gene: TRBV27
clone size: NA

CDR3 protein: CASSYSTGESSYEQYF
CDR3 DNA: TGTGCCAGCAGTTACTCCACAGGGGAGTCCTCCTACGAGCAGTACTTC
D gene: TRBD1
J gene: TRBJ2-7
V gene: TRBV6-5
clone size: once

CDR3 protein: CASSVGMGNTEAFF
CDR3 DNA: TGTGCCAGCAGCGTAGGCATGGGAAACACTGAAGCTTTCTTT
D gene: NA
J gene: TRBJ1-1
V gene: TRBV9
clone size: once

CDR3 protein: CASSQDRTGLNEQYF
CDR3 DNA: TGCGCCAGCAGCCAAGATCGCACAGGTTTGAACGAGCAGTACTTC
D gene: NA
J gene: TRBJ2-7
V gene: TRBV4-3
clone size: few

CDR3 protein: CASSVTPSYEQYF
CDR3 DNA: TGTGCCAGCAGCGTCACCCCCTCCTACGAGCAGTACTTC
D gene: NA
J gene: TRBJ2-7
V gene: TRBV9
clone size: NA

CDR3 protein: CASSPEGANQPQHF
CDR3 DNA: TGTGCCAGTAGCCCAGAGGGGGCCAATCAGCCCCAGCATTTT
D gene: TRBD1
J gene: TRBJ1-5
V gene: TRBV19
clone size: NA

CDR3 protein: CASSFRETQYF
CDR3 DNA: TGTGCCAGCAGCTTCCGGGAGACCCAGTACTTC
D gene: NA
J gene: TRBJ2-5
V gene: TRBV11-2
clone size: few

CDR3 protein: CASSPGDTQVPFNQPQHF
CDR3 DNA: TGTGCCAGCTCACCCGGGGACACCCAAGTACCTTTCAATCAGCCCCAGCATTTT
D gene: NA
J gene: TRBJ1-5
V gene: TRBV18
clone size: NA

CDR3 protein: CASWDGQETQYF
CDR3 DNA: TGTGCCAGCTGGGACGGACAAGAGACCCAGTACTTC
D gene: NA
J gene: TRBJ2-5
V gene: TRBV10-3
clone size: few

CDR3 protein: CASSLDKNTEAFF
CDR3 DNA: TGTGCCAGCAGCTTAGACAAGAACACTGAAGCTTTCTTT
D gene: NA
J gene: TRBJ1-1
V gene: TRBV7-3
clone size: NA

CDR3 protein: CASSLLRIRGAVSSYEQYF
CDR3 DNA: TGTGCCAGCAGCTTGTTGAGGATACGAGGAGCGGTAAGCTCCTACGAGCAGTACTTC
D gene: NA
J gene: TRBJ2-7
V gene: TRBV5-6
clone size: NA

CDR3 protein: CASSSDSDEQYF
CDR3 DNA: TGTGCCAGCAGTTCGGACAGCGACGAGCAGTACTTC
D gene: NA
J gene: TRBJ2-7
V gene: TRBV5-6
clone size: NA

CDR3 protein: CASGPGQGYNEQFF
CDR3 DNA: TGTGCCAGCGGACCGGGACAGGGATACAATGAGCAGTTCTTC
D gene: TRBD1
J gene: TRBJ2-1
V gene: TRBV2
clone size: NA

CDR3 protein: CASSWGAETQYF
CDR3 DNA: TGTGCCAGCAGCTGGGGGGCGGAGACCCAGTACTTC
D gene: NA
J gene: TRBJ2-5
V gene: TRBV7-9
clone size: few

CDR3 protein: CAGDQGGAGELFF
CDR3 DNA: TGTGCCGGGGACCAGGGAGGCGCCGGGGAGCTGTTTTTT
D gene: NA
J gene: TRBJ2-2
V gene: TRBV30
clone size: NA

CDR3 protein: CASSPGERETQYF
CDR3 DNA: TGTGCCAGCAGCCCGGGGGAGCGAGAGACCCAGTACTTC
D gene: NA
J gene: TRBJ2-5
V gene: TRBV4-2
clone size: NA

CDR3 protein: CASSDGGAYNEQFF
CDR3 DNA: TGTGCCAGCAGTGACGGGGGGGCCTACAATGAGCAGTTCTTC
D gene: TRBD2
J gene: TRBJ2-1
V gene: TRBV6-4
clone size: NA

CDR3 protein: CASSLISGRGEKLFF
CDR3 DNA: TGTGCCAGCAGCTTAATTTCAGGGCGTGGAGAAAAACTGTTTTTT
D gene: NA
J gene: TRBJ1-4
V gene: TRBV7-9
clone size: NA

CDR3 protein: CASSRWVETDTQYF
CDR3 DNA: TGTGCCAGCAGTCGGTGGGTAGAAACAGATACGCAGTATTTT
D gene: NA
J gene: TRBJ2-3
V gene: TRBV6-5
clone size: once

CDR3 protein: CASSTETHTEAFF
CDR3 DNA: TGTGCCAGCAGTACCGAGACCCACACTGAAGCTTTCTTT
D gene: NA
J gene: TRBJ1-1
V gene: TRBV27
clone size: NA

CDR3 protein: CASTPGYREGTEAFF
CDR3 DNA: TGTGCCAGTACTCCCGGTTATAGGGAGGGAACTGAAGCTTTCTTT
D gene: NA
J gene: TRBJ1-1
V gene: TRBV19
clone size: NA

CDR3 protein: CASSRTEPNEQFF
CDR3 DNA: TGTGCCAGCAGTCGAACAGAACCCAATGAGCAGTTCTTC
D gene: NA
J gene: TRBJ2-1
V gene: TRBV27
clone size: once

CDR3 protein: CASSLGANVLTF
CDR3 DNA: TGTGCCAGCAGCTTGGGGGCCAACGTCCTGACTTTC
D gene: NA
J gene: TRBJ2-6
V gene: TRBV7-3
clone size: NA

CDR3 protein: CASSDREGTEAFF
CDR3 DNA: TGTGCCAGCAGTGACAGGGAGGGGACTGAAGCTTTCTTT
D gene: NA
J gene: TRBJ1-1
V gene: TRBV2
clone size: NA

CDR3 protein: CASSQDKRNTEAFF
CDR3 DNA: TGCGCCAGCAGCCAAGATAAACGGAACACTGAAGCTTTCTTT
D gene: NA
J gene: TRBJ1-1
V gene: TRBV4-1
clone size: once

CDR3 protein: CATSRDSGANVLTF
CDR3 DNA: TGTGCCACCAGTAGGGATTCTGGGGCCAACGTCCTGACTTTC
D gene: NA
J gene: TRBJ2-6
V gene: TRBV15
clone size: few

CDR3 protein: CASRYRTEAFF
CDR3 DNA: TGTGCCAGCAGATACCGCACTGAAGCTTTCTTT
D gene: NA
J gene: TRBJ1-1
V gene: TRBV2
clone size: NA

CDR3 protein: CASSRGPLEQYF
CDR3 DNA: TGTGCCAGCAGCAGAGGCCCTTTGGAGCAGTACTTC
D gene: NA
J gene: TRBJ2-7
V gene: TRBV5-6
clone size: NA

CDR3 protein: CSVEDVRGRALYGYTF
CDR3 DNA: TGCAGCGTTGAAGACGTACGTGGCAGGGCCCTTTATGGCTACACCTTC
D gene: NA
J gene: TRBJ1-2
V gene: TRBV29-1
clone size: NA

CDR3 protein: CSEGVPYEQYF
CDR3 DNA: TGCAGTGAAGGGGTCCCCTACGAGCAGTACTTC
D gene: NA
J gene: TRBJ2-7
V gene: TRBV20-1
clone size: NA

CDR3 protein: CASSIDRGAQYF
CDR3 DNA: TGTGCCAGCAGCATCGACAGGGGTGCGCAGTATTTT
D gene: TRBD1
J gene: TRBJ2-3
V gene: TRBV13
clone size: NA

CDR3 protein: CATSRVRQGAETQYF
CDR3 DNA: TGTGCCACCAGCAGAGTCAGACAGGGGGCTGAGACCCAGTACTTC
D gene: TRBD1
J gene: TRBJ2-5
V gene: TRBV15
clone size: few

CDR3 protein: CAISDPVEGTYEQYF
CDR3 DNA: TGTGCCATCAGTGACCCCGTTGAGGGCACCTACGAGCAGTACTTC
D gene: NA
J gene: TRBJ2-7
V gene: TRBV10-3
clone size: NA

CDR3 protein: CAISESEGPRETQYF
CDR3 DNA: TGTGCCATCAGTGAGTCAGAGGGGCCCCGAGAGACCCAGTACTTC
D gene: NA
J gene: TRBJ2-5
V gene: TRBV10-3
clone size: NA

CDR3 protein: CASSQTPRQGDSPLHF
CDR3 DNA: TGCGCCAGCAGCCAAACGCCCAGACAGGGTGATTCACCCCTCCACTTT
D gene: TRBD1
J gene: TRBJ1-6
V gene: TRBV4-1
clone size: NA

CDR3 protein: CASSYGTSNTGELFF
CDR3 DNA: TGTGCCAGCAGTTACGGGACGTCGAACACCGGGGAGCTGTTTTTT
D gene: NA
J gene: TRBJ2-2
V gene: TRBV6-5
clone size: NA

CDR3 protein: CASSQKGTQSQEKTQYF
CDR3 DNA: TGTGCCAGCTCACAGAAGGGCACTCAGAGCCAGGAGAAGACCCAGTACTTC
D gene: NA
J gene: TRBJ2-5
V gene: TRBV18
clone size: NA

CDR3 protein: CSVAGSPQGEKLFF
CDR3 DNA: TGCAGCGTTGCTGGGTCCCCTCAAGGTGAAAAACTGTTTTTT
D gene: NA
J gene: TRBJ1-4
V gene: TRBV29-1
clone size: NA

CDR3 protein: CASSLSRADTQYF
CDR3 DNA: TGTGCCAGCAGTTTGAGCAGGGCAGATACGCAGTATTTT
D gene: NA
J gene: TRBJ2-3
V gene: TRBV4-2
clone size: NA

CDR3 protein: CSVEWGHRADYEQFF
CDR3 DNA: TGCAGCGTTGAATGGGGGCACAGGGCAGATTATGAGCAGTTCTTC
D gene: NA
J gene: TRBJ2-1
V gene: TRBV29-1
clone size: NA

CDR3 protein: CAISEVGGYMIEQFF
CDR3 DNA: TGTGCCATCAGTGAGGTGGGGGGTTACATGATTGAGCAGTTCTTC
D gene: NA
J gene: TRBJ2-1
V gene: TRBV10-3
clone size: few

CDR3 protein: CASSNYRGHGANVLTF
CDR3 DNA: TGTGCCAGCAGTAACTACAGGGGGCATGGGGCCAACGTCCTGACTTTC
D gene: TRBD1
J gene: TRBJ2-6
V gene: TRBV27
clone size: NA

CDR3 protein: CASRPEGPDTQYF
CDR3 DNA: TGCGCCAGCAGGCCTGAAGGACCAGATACGCAGTATTTT
D gene: NA
J gene: TRBJ2-3
V gene: TRBV5-1
clone size: NA

CDR3 protein: CADQGWGNSYEQYF
CDR3 DNA: TGTGCCGACCAAGGGTGGGGGAACTCCTACGAGCAGTACTTC
D gene: NA
J gene: TRBJ2-7
V gene: TRBV2
clone size: NA

CDR3 protein: CSVAGTSGGLTDTQYF
CDR3 DNA: TGCAGCGTTGCCGGGACTAGCGGGGGACTCACAGATACGCAGTATTTT
D gene: TRBD2
J gene: TRBJ2-3
V gene: TRBV29-1
clone size: few

CDR3 protein: CASSIGTGAYNEQFF
CDR3 DNA: TGTGCCAGCAGCATAGGGACAGGGGCCTACAATGAGCAGTTCTTC
D gene: TRBD1
J gene: TRBJ2-1
V gene: TRBV9
clone size: NA

CDR3 protein: CSVEGDRGEDTQYF
CDR3 DNA: TGCAGCGTTGAAGGGGACAGGGGGGAAGATACGCAGTATTTT
D gene: TRBD1
J gene: TRBJ2-3
V gene: TRBV29-1
clone size: NA

CDR3 protein: CASKSRDRDLDTQYF
CDR3 DNA: TGCGCCAGCAAATCCCGGGACAGGGATTTAGATACGCAGTATTTT
D gene: TRBD1
J gene: TRBJ2-3
V gene: TRBV4-1
clone size: few

CDR3 protein: CASSQLYQETINTEAFF
CDR3 DNA: TGCGCCAGCAGCCAACTTTATCAGGAGACGATCAACACTGAAGCTTTCTTT
D gene: NA
J gene: TRBJ1-1
V gene: TRBV4-3
clone size: NA

CDR3 protein: CASSGSGQGTDTQYF
CDR3 DNA: TGTGCCAGCAGCGGGTCGGGACAGGGGACAGATACGCAGTATTTT
D gene: TRBD1
J gene: TRBJ2-3
V gene: TRBV5-6
clone size: NA

CDR3 protein: CASSQGIAGNNEQFF
CDR3 DNA: TGTGCCAGCAGCCAGGGTATAGCGGGGAACAATGAGCAGTTCTTC
D gene: TRBD2
J gene: TRBJ2-1
V gene: TRBV5-6
clone size: once

CDR3 protein: CASSMMGEQYF
CDR3 DNA: TGTGCCAGTAGTATGATGGGCGAGCAGTACTTC
D gene: NA
J gene: TRBJ2-7
V gene: TRBV19
clone size: NA

CDR3 protein: CSVEDSDRDYYGYTF
CDR3 DNA: TGCAGCGTTGAAGACTCTGACCGAGATTACTATGGCTACACCTTC
D gene: NA
J gene: TRBJ1-2
V gene: TRBV29-1
clone size: once

CDR3 protein: CASSVDARDTEEQYF
CDR3 DNA: TGTGCCAGCAGCGTAGACGCCCGGGACACCGAAGAGCAGTACTTC
D gene: NA
J gene: TRBJ2-7
V gene: TRBV9
clone size: NA